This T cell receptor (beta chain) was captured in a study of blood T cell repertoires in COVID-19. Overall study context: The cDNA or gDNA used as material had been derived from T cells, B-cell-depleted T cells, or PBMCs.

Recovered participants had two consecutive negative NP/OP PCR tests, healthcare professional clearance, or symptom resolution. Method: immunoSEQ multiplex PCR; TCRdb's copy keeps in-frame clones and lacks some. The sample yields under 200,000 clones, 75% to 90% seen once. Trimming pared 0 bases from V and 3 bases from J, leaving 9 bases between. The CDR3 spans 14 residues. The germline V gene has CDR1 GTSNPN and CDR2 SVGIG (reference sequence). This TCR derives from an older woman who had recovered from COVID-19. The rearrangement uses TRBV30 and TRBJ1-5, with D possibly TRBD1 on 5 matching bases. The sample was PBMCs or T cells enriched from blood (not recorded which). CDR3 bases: TGTGCCTGGAGTGTAGGGGATTTCAATCAGCCCCAGCATTTT. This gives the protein CAWSVGDFNQPQHF.